These T cell receptor beta chains were read from a single sample in a study of siplizumab effects on memory and regulatory T cells. The data were produced by immunoSEQ multiplex PCR, yet TCRdb's version contains in-frame clones alone and is incomplete. Of 100,000 or so clones in the sample, about 91% were seen once. The sequenced sample consisted of CD4+ T cells sorted from blood. The origin of the receptors is a human donor in good health. CDR3s include the opening cysteine and the closing phenylalanine or tryptophan. A D gene is named only where the DNA matches it firmly. Clone size is shown for a subset of rows, as once, few, many or a class of expanded clone.

CDR3 DNA: TGCGCCAGCAGCCGGGGGGCCCTAGGAGAGACCCAGTACTTC
CDR3 protein: CASSRGALGETQYF
D gene: .
J gene: TRBJ2-5
V gene: TRBV4-1
clone size: .

CDR3 DNA: TGTGCCAGCATTCTAACCCGGGACAGGGGAACCGGGGAGCTGTTTTTT
CDR3 protein: CASILTRDRGTGELFF
D gene: TRBD1
J gene: TRBJ2-2
V gene: TRBV7-9
clone size: .

CDR3 DNA: TGTGCCAGCAGTTCTGGCGGGGGGCGCACAGATACGCAGTATTTT
CDR3 protein: CASSSGGGRTDTQYF
D gene: TRBD2
J gene: TRBJ2-3
V gene: TRBV27
clone size: .

CDR3 DNA: TGTGCCAGCAGCCCCGACAGGGGGCCCCCTTACGAGCAGTACTTC
CDR3 protein: CASSPDRGPPYEQYF
D gene: TRBD1
J gene: TRBJ2-7
V gene: TRBV9
clone size: once

CDR3 DNA: TGTGCCAGCAGTTATACAGGGTTAGGGACTGAAGCTTTCTTT
CDR3 protein: CASSYTGLGTEAFF
D gene: .
J gene: TRBJ1-1
V gene: TRBV6-5
clone size: .

CDR3 DNA: TGTGCCAGTAGTATATCTGGGACAGGGGGTTTTCAGCCCCAGCATTTT
CDR3 protein: CASSISGTGGFQPQHF
D gene: TRBD1
J gene: TRBJ1-5
V gene: TRBV19
clone size: .

CDR3 DNA: TGTGCCAGCAGTATCCCGGGCGGGGTGCAGACCCAGTACTTC
CDR3 protein: CASSIPGGVQTQYF
D gene: .
J gene: TRBJ2-5
V gene: TRBV6-1
clone size: .

CDR3 DNA: TGTGCCAGCAGTCCTGGACTAGCGGGGACCTACGAGCAGTACTTC
CDR3 protein: CASSPGLAGTYEQYF
D gene: TRBD2
J gene: TRBJ2-7
V gene: TRBV28
clone size: .

CDR3 DNA: TGTGCCAGTAGTATCGAGGGTGTCAAAGAGACCCAGTACTTC
CDR3 protein: CASSIEGVKETQYF
D gene: .
J gene: TRBJ2-5
V gene: TRBV19
clone size: .

CDR3 DNA: TGTGCCAGCAGTTACTCGGGTGGAAACACCATATATTTT
CDR3 protein: CASSYSGGNTIYF
D gene: .
J gene: TRBJ1-3
V gene: TRBV6-6
clone size: .

CDR3 DNA: TGTGCCAGCAGCTTGACTAGCGGGGGATCTTTAAGGGAGCAGTTCTTC
CDR3 protein: CASSLTSGGSLREQFF
D gene: TRBD2
J gene: TRBJ2-1
V gene: TRBV5-4
clone size: once

CDR3 DNA: TGTGCCTGGAGCGGGGACAGGGTGTCTATGAACACTGAAGCTTTCTTT
CDR3 protein: CAWSGDRVSMNTEAFF
D gene: TRBD1
J gene: TRBJ1-1
V gene: TRBV30
clone size: .

CDR3 DNA: TGTGCCAGCAGCGCGGGACTAGACGGTGGCACCGGGGAGCTGTTTTTT
CDR3 protein: CASSAGLDGGTGELFF
D gene: TRBD2
J gene: TRBJ2-2
V gene: TRBV9
clone size: .

CDR3 DNA: TGTGCCAGCAGCCGAGTCGGACTAGCCGCCCCAGATACGCAGTATTTT
CDR3 protein: CASSRVGLAAPDTQYF
D gene: TRBD2
J gene: TRBJ2-3
V gene: TRBV7-8
clone size: .

CDR3 DNA: TGTGCCAGCAGCTTCCTAGGGTCCAACACCGGGGAGCTGTTTTTT
CDR3 protein: CASSFLGSNTGELFF
D gene: .
J gene: TRBJ2-2
V gene: TRBV7-9
clone size: .

CDR3 DNA: TGTGCCAGCAGCTCGCTTCAGGGGGCCTATGAGCAGTTCTTC
CDR3 protein: CASSSLQGAYEQFF
D gene: TRBD1
J gene: TRBJ2-1
V gene: TRBV7-2
clone size: .

CDR3 DNA: TGTGCCAGTAGTATTAAGGGGAGGAGGGCCGGGGAGCTGTTTTTT
CDR3 protein: CASSIKGRRAGELFF
D gene: .
J gene: TRBJ2-2
V gene: TRBV19
clone size: .

CDR3 DNA: TGTGCCAGCACCAAAGACAGGGGTTGGGTGGATGAGCAGTTCTTC
CDR3 protein: CASTKDRGWVDEQFF
D gene: TRBD1
J gene: TRBJ2-1
V gene: TRBV6-6
clone size: .

CDR3 DNA: TGTGCCAGCAGCATAAGACAGGGTGCGACCGGGGAGCTGTTTTTT
CDR3 protein: CASSIRQGATGELFF
D gene: TRBD1
J gene: TRBJ2-2
V gene: TRBV7-2
clone size: once

CDR3 DNA: TGCGCCAGCAGCCGCGGGACCGCCGATGGCTACACCTTC
CDR3 protein: CASSRGTADGYTF
D gene: .
J gene: TRBJ1-2
V gene: TRBV5-1
clone size: .

CDR3 DNA: TGTGCCTGGAGTAGGCAGGGGGTTGTTCAGTGGCAAGAGACCCAGTACTTC
CDR3 protein: CAWSRQGVVQWQETQYF
D gene: TRBD1
J gene: TRBJ2-5
V gene: TRBV30
clone size: .

CDR3 DNA: TGTGCCAGCAGCGTAGGAGGGACTAGGGGAGAGACCCAGTACTTC
CDR3 protein: CASSVGGTRGETQYF
D gene: TRBD2
J gene: TRBJ2-5
V gene: TRBV9
clone size: few

CDR3 DNA: TGCAGCGTTGAAGGTCGGGGCAGGGACTATGGCTACACCTTC
CDR3 protein: CSVEGRGRDYGYTF
D gene: .
J gene: TRBJ1-2
V gene: TRBV29-1
clone size: .

CDR3 DNA: TGTGCCAGCGGGAGCGGGGAGAGCTCCTACAATGAGCAGTTCTTC
CDR3 protein: CASGSGESSYNEQFF
D gene: TRBD2
J gene: TRBJ2-1
V gene: TRBV9
clone size: .

CDR3 DNA: TGTGCCACCAGCAGCGGGACAGGGGGCGCCGGAAAACTGTTTTTT
CDR3 protein: CATSSGTGGAGKLFF
D gene: TRBD1
J gene: TRBJ1-4
V gene: TRBV15
clone size: once

CDR3 DNA: TGTGCCAGCAGCTTACGTCCGGGCACAGATACGCAGTATTTT
CDR3 protein: CASSLRPGTDTQYF
D gene: .
J gene: TRBJ2-3
V gene: TRBV7-3
clone size: .

CDR3 DNA: TGTGCCAGCAGTCCCCTAAGGACGGATAGCTCCTACGAGCAGTACTTC
CDR3 protein: CASSPLRTDSSYEQYF
D gene: .
J gene: TRBJ2-7
V gene: TRBV27
clone size: .

CDR3 DNA: TGTGCCAGCAGGACAGCCGTTACCGTTCCTGGGGCCAACGTCCTGACTTTC
CDR3 protein: CASRTAVTVPGANVLTF
D gene: .
J gene: TRBJ2-6
V gene: TRBV28
clone size: .

CDR3 DNA: TGTGCCAGTTCAAGTGACTCTGGAAACACCATATATTTT
CDR3 protein: CASSSDSGNTIYF
D gene: .
J gene: TRBJ1-3
V gene: TRBV28
clone size: .

CDR3 DNA: TGCGCCAGCAGCCAAGGAAGGCTAGCGGACCTAGTGAGGAGCACAGATACGCAGTATTTT
CDR3 protein: CASSQGRLADLVRSTDTQYF
D gene: TRBD2
J gene: TRBJ2-3
V gene: TRBV4-1
clone size: .

CDR3 DNA: TGTGCCAGCAGCCAAGGGGCCGGGACAGGGGGCATCTACGAGCAGTACTTC
CDR3 protein: CASSQGAGTGGIYEQYF
D gene: TRBD1
J gene: TRBJ2-7
V gene: TRBV4-2
clone size: .

CDR3 DNA: TGCGCCAGCGAGGGTCCTCTTGGGGAGGACGGCTATGGCTACACCTTC
CDR3 protein: CASEGPLGEDGYGYTF
D gene: .
J gene: TRBJ1-2
V gene: TRBV5-1
clone size: .

CDR3 DNA: TGTGCCAGCAGCCCGCGACCAGATGAGACCAAAAACATTCAGTACTTC
CDR3 protein: CASSPRPDETKNIQYF
D gene: .
J gene: TRBJ2-4
V gene: TRBV9
clone size: .

CDR3 DNA: TGTGCCAGCAGCTTAGATAGCAGGGACCGCTGTGGCTACACCTTC
CDR3 protein: CASSLDSRDRCGYTF
D gene: .
J gene: TRBJ1-2
V gene: TRBV11-3
clone size: .

CDR3 DNA: TGTGCCAGCAGTTTCGGGACAGTGAATTCACCCCTCCACTTT
CDR3 protein: CASSFGTVNSPLHF
D gene: TRBD1
J gene: TRBJ1-6
V gene: TRBV6-5
clone size: .

CDR3 DNA: TGCGCCAGCAGCTTGACTAGCGGGGTCACCGGGGAGCTGTTTTTT
CDR3 protein: CASSLTSGVTGELFF
D gene: TRBD2
J gene: TRBJ2-2
V gene: TRBV5-1
clone size: .

CDR3 DNA: TGTGCCAGCAGTGACACAGGGAAAGGCTCCCAGCCCCAGCATTTT
CDR3 protein: CASSDTGKGSQPQHF
D gene: .
J gene: TRBJ1-5
V gene: TRBV6-1
clone size: .

CDR3 DNA: TGTGCCATCTCATCCGGACTAGCGGGGGGTAGTGATACGCAGTATTTT
CDR3 protein: CAISSGLAGGSDTQYF
D gene: TRBD2
J gene: TRBJ2-3
V gene: TRBV10-3
clone size: .

CDR3 DNA: TGTGCCAGCAGGGCAGGGGGCTATGGCTACACCTTC
CDR3 protein: CASRAGGYGYTF
D gene: TRBD1
J gene: TRBJ1-2
V gene: TRBV11-2
clone size: .

CDR3 DNA: TGTGCCAGCTCCTTCGGACCTTCTAACTATGGCTACACCTTC
CDR3 protein: CASSFGPSNYGYTF
D gene: .
J gene: TRBJ1-2
V gene: TRBV18
clone size: .

CDR3 DNA: TGTGCCAGCAGTTACTCACCACAGAACACTGAAGCTTTCTTT
CDR3 protein: CASSYSPQNTEAFF
D gene: .
J gene: TRBJ1-1
V gene: TRBV6-6
clone size: once